The source of this TCR beta chain is a study of blood T cell repertoires in COVID-19. Study information: Donors in the United States, Italy and Spain gave samples during acute or convalescent COVID-19. Sample material is recorded as cDNA or gDNA derived from T cells, B-cell-depleted T cells, or PBMCs.

In the original analysis: Reference gene primers were amplified, and this amplification served to estimate nucleated cell counts. Clones were sequenced by immunoSEQ multiplex PCR, and TCRdb holds only the in-frame ones, with some missing. V and J calls and clone size come straight from that table; D and trimming were deduced from the DNA. The data show nearly 250,000 clones, approximately 85% seen once. This clone showed up just once. The identical CDR3 is also encoded by other nucleotide sequences in the sample. Recovered Cohort 3 donors showed two negative PCRs, clearance, or symptom resolution. There are 14 residues in the CDR3. Germline V CDR1 and CDR2: LGHNA, YSLEER. V dropped 2 bases and J dropped 3 bases, with 10 bases sitting between them.

Sample: PBMCs or T cells enriched from blood (not recorded which). The clonotype comes from a woman in her forties or fifties who had recovered from COVID-19. The chain links TRBV4-3 to TRBJ1-1, with D possibly TRBD1 on 5 matching bases. The CDR3 protein is CASSQQTGDTEAFF. DNA for the CDR3: TGCGCCAGCAGCCAACAGACGGGGGACACTGAAGCTTTCTTT.